This TCR beta chain came from a study of blood T cell repertoires in COVID-19. For the study at large: Both acute and convalescent COVID-19 samples were obtained from the United States, Italy and Spain. PBMCs, B-cell-depleted T cells, or T cells provided the cDNA or gDNA that made up the material.

The CDR3 is 15 residues long. Trimming took off 3 bases at V and 10 bases at J, with 18 bases between the two ends. Germline values: CDR1 MGHDK, CDR2 SYGVNS. Per the study methods: Reference gene primer amplification gave nucleated cell count estimates. Profiled with immunoSEQ multiplex PCR; TCRdb holds only in-frame clones, not every one. V, J and clone size derive from that table, while D and trimming were established from the DNA sequence. The sample shows 650,000 to 800,000 clones, around 89% of them seen only once. The source material was peripheral blood. The sequence was obtained from a woman under 30 with acute or convalescent COVID-19. The chain joins TRBV25-1 to TRBJ1-4; D may be TRBD1 (6 bases). The DNA for the CDR3 is TGTGCCAGCAGTGATTATCCAGGGGTTATGGGAAAACTGTTTTTT. Protein: CASSDYPGVMGKLFF.